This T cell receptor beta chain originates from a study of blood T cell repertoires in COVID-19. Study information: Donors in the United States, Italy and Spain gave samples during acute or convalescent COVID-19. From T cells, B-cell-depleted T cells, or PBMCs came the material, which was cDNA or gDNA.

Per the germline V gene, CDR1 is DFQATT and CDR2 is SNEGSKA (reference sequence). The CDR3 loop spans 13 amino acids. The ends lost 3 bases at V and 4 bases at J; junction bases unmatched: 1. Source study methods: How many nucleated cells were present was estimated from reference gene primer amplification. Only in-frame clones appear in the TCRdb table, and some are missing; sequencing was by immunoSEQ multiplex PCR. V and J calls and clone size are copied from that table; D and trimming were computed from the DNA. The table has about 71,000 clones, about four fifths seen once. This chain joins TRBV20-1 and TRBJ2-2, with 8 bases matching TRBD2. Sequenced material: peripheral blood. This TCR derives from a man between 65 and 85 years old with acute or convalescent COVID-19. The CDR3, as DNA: TGCAGTGCTAGTAGCGGGGTCACCGGGGAGCTGTTTTTT. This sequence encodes CSASSGVTGELFF.